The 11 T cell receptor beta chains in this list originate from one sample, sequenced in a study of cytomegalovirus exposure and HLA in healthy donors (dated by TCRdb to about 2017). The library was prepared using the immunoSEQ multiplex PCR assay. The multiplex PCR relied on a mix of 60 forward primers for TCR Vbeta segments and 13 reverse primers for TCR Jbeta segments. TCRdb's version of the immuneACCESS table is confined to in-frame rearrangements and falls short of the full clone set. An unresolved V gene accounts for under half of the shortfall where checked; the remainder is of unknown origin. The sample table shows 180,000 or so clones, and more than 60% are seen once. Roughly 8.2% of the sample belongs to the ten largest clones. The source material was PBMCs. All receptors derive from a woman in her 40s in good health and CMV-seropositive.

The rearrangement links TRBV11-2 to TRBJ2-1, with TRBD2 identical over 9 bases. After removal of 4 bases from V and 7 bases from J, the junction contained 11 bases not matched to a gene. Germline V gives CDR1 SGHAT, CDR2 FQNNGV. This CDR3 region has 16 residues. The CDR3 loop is CASSSLRGGRVNEQFF. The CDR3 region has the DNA TGTGCCAGCAGCTCCCTCAGGGGCGGGAGGGTGAATGAGCAGTTCTTC.

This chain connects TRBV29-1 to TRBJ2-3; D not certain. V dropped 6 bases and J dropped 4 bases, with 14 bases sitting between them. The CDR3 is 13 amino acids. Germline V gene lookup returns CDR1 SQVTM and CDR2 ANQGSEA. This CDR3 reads CSVTNATADTQYF. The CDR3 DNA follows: TGCAGCGTGACAAATGCGACGGCAGATACGCAGTATTTT.

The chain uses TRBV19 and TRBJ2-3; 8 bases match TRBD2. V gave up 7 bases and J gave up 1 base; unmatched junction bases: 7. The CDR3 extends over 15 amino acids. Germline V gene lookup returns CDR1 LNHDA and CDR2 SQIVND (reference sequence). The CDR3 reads CASNRGGRRTDTQYF. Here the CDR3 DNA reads TGTGCCAGTAATCGAGGCGGGAGGCGCACAGATACGCAGTATTTT.

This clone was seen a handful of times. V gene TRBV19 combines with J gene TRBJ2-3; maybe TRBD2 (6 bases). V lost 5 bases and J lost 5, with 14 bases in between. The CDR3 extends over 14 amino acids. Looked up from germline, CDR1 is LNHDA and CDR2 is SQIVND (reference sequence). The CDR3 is CASSDSGRGDTQYF. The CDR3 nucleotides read TGTGCCAGTAGTGATAGCGGCCGGGGAGATACGCAGTATTTT.

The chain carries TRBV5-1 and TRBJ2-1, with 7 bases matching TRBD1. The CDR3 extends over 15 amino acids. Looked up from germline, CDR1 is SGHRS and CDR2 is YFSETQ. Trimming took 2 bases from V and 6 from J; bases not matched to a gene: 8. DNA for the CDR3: TGCGCCAGCAGCTTTTCAGGGGGTCTGGGCAATGAGCAGTTCTTC. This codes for CASSFSGGLGNEQFF.

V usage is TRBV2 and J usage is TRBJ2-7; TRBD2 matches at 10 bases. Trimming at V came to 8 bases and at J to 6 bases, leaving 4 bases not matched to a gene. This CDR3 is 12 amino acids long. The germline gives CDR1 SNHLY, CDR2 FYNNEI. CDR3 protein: CASFWTSGEQYF. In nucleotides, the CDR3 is TGTGCCAGCTTTTGGACTAGCGGCGAGCAGTACTTC.

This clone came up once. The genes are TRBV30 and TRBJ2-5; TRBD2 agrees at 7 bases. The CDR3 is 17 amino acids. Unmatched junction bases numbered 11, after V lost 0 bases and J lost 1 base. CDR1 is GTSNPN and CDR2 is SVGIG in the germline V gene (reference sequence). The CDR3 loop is CAWSVGLAVNIQETQYF. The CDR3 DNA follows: TGTGCCTGGAGTGTCGGTCTAGCGGTTAACATCCAAGAGACCCAGTACTTC.

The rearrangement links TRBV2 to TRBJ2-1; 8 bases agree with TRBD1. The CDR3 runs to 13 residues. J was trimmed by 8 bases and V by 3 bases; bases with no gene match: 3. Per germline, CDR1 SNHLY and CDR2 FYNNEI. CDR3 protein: CASSDRGQDEQFF. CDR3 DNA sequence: TGTGCCAGCAGTGACAGGGGGCAGGATGAGCAGTTCTTC.

The CDR3 loop is CASSFNRWGYEQYF. CDR3 nucleotides: TGTGCCAGCAGTTTTAACAGGTGGGGCTACGAGCAGTACTTC. This chain joins TRBV28 and TRBJ2-7, with D possibly matching TRBD1 (5 bases). V was shortened by 3 bases and J by 3 bases, with 12 bases between the two germline ends. Germline assignment: CDR1 MDHEN and CDR2 SYDVKM. This CDR3 contains 14 residues.

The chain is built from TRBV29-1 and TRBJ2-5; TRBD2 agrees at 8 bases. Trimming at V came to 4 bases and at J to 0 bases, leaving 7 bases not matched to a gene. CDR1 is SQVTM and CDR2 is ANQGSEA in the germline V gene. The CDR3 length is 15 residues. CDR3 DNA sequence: TGCAGCGTTGGTAGAATAGCGGGGTACCAAGAGACCCAGTACTTC. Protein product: CSVGRIAGYQETQYF.

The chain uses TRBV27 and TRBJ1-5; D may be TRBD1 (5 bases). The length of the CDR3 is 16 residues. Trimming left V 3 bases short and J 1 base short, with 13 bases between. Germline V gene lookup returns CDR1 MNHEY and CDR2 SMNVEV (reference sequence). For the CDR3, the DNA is TGTGCCAGCAGTTTCTCCGGGGACTCCAGCAATCAGCCCCAGCATTTT. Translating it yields CASSFSGDSSNQPQHF.